This TCR beta chain is from a study of patients and donors after allogeneic stem cell transplantation. TCRdb called the RT-PCR reads again in MiXCR, with one record for every CDR3 protein. Among about a million distinct CDR3 sequences listed, approximately 18% were seen once. This clonotype appeared a few times. The germline V and J ends were trimmed by 5 bases and 2 bases, with 15 bases remaining between them. This CDR3 is built from 15 residues. From germline, CDR1 is SEHNR and CDR2 FQNEAQ (reference sequence). The receptor was derived from a human donor who was either an allogeneic HSCT recipient or a stem cell or donor lymphocyte infusion donor (not recorded which). It is not recorded whose cells these are; they may come from a transplant donor. V usage is TRBV7-9 and J usage is TRBJ1-2, with a weak D call TRBD1 (6 bases). Specimen: blood, either unsorted or a sorted T cell fraction (not recorded which). CDR3 in DNA: TGTGCCAGCAGCACCCGGGACACAGTCAACTATGGCTACACCTTC. Protein product: CASSTRDTVNYGYTF.